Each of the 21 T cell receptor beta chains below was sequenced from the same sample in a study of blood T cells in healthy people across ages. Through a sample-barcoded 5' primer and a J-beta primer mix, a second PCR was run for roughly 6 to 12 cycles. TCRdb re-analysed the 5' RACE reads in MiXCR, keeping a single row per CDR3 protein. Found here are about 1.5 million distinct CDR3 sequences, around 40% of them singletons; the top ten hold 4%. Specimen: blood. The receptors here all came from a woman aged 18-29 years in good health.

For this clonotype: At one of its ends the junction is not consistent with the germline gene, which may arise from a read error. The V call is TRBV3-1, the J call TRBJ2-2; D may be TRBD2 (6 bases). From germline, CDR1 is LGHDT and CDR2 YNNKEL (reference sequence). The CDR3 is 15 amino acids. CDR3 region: CASSHGTGGPGEQFF. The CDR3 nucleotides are TGTGCCAGCAGCCACGGGACTGGAGGGCCCGGGGAGCAGTTTTTT.

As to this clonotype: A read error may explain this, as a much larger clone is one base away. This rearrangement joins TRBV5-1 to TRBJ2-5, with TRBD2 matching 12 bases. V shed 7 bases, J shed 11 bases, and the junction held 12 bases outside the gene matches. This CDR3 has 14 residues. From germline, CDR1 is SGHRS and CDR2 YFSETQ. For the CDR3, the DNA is TGCGCCAGCTCTAGCGGGGGGGCCTTGAATGAGCAGTACTTC. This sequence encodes CASSSGGALNEQYF.

The CDR3 here is CASSYASPPTYEQYF. The CDR3 DNA is TGTGCCAGCAGTTACGCCTCCCCGCCAACCTACGAGCAGTACTTC. The chain carries TRBV6-6 and TRBJ2-7; D is unclear. Trimming shortened V by 2 bases and J by 2 bases, and 13 bases separated the two germline ends. Germline values: CDR1 MNHNY, CDR2 SVGAGI (reference sequence). The CDR3 runs 15 residues.

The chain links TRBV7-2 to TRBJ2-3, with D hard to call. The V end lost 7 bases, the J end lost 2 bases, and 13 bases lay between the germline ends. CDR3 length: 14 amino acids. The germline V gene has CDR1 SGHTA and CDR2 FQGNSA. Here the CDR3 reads CASNPSIITDTQYF. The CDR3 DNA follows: TGTGCCAGCAACCCTTCAATTATCACAGATACGCAGTATTTT.

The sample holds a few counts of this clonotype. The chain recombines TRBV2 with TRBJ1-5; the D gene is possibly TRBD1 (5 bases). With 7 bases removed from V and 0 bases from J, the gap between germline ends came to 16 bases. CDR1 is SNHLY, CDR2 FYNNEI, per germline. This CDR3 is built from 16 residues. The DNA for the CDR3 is TGTGCCAGCACTCGAACGGGGGGATATAGCAATCAGCCCCAGCATTTT. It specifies CASTRTGGYSNQPQHF. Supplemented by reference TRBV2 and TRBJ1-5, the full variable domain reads EPEVTQTPSHQVTQMGQEVILRCVPISNHLYFYWYRQILGQKVEFLVSFYNNEISEKSEIFDDQFSVERPDGSNFTLKIRSTKLEDSAMYFCASTRTGGYSNQPQHFGDGTRLSIL.

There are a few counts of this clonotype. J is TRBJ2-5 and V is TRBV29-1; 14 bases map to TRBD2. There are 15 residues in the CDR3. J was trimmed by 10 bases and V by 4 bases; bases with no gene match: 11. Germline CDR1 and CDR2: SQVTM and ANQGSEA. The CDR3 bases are TGCAGCGTTGGAACCGGGACTAGCGGGAGAGTGGACCAGTACTTC. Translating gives CSVGTGTSGRVDQYF.

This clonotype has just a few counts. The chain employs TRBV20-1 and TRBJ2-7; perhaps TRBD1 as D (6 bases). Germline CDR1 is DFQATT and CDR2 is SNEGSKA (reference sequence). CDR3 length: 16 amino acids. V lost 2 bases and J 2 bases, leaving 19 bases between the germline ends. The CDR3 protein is CSARLSGTFPTYEQYF. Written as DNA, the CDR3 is TGCAGTGCTAGATTATCCGGGACATTCCCCACCTACGAGCAGTACTTC.

This chain's CDR3 is CSAKWTSGREDCKETQYF. The CDR3 DNA sequence: TGCAGTGCGAAATGGACTAGCGGGAGAGAGGATTGCAAAGAGACCCAGTACTTC. This chain uses TRBV20-1 with TRBJ2-5, with TRBD2 identical over 13 bases. Trimming at V came to 6 bases and at J to 3 bases, leaving 16 bases not matched to a gene. Germline lookup yields CDR1 DFQATT and CDR2 SNEGSKA (reference sequence). CDR3 size: 18 residues.

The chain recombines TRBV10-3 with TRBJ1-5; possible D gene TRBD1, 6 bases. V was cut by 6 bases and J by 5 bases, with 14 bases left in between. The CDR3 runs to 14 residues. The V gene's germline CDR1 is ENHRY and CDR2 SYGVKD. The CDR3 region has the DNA TGTGCCATCAGGAGAGGGGGGGAAGATCAGCCCCAGCATTTT. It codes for CAIRRGGEDQPQHF.

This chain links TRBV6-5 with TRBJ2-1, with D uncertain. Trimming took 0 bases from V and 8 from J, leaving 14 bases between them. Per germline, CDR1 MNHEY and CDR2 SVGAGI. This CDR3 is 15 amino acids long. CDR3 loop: CASSYSTEVWDEQFF. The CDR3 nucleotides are TGTGCCAGCAGTTACTCCACCGAAGTTTGGGATGAGCAGTTCTTC.

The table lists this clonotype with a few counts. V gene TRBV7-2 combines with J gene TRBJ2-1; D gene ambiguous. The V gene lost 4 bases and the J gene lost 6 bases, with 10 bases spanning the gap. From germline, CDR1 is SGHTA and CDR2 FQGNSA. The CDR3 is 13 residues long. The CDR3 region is CASSSPTGNEQFF. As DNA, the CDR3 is TGTGCCAGCAGCTCTCCGACTGGCAATGAGCAGTTCTTC.

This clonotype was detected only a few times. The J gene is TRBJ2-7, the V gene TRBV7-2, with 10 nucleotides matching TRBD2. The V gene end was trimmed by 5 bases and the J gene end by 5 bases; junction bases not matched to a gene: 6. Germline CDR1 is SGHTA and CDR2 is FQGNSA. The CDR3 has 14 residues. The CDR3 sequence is CASSTGLARHEQYF. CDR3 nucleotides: TGTGCCAGCAGCACGGGACTAGCGAGGCACGAGCAGTACTTC. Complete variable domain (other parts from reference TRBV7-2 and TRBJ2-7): GAGVSQSPSNKVTEKGKDVELRCDPISGHTALYWYRQSLGQGLEFLIYFQGNSAPDKSGLPSDRFSAERTGGSVSTLTIQRTQQEDSAVYLCASSTGLARHEQYFGPGTRLTVT.

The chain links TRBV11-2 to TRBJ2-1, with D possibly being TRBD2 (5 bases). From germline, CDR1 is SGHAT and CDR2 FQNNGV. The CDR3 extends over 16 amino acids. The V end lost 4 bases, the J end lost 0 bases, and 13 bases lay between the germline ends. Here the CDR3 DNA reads TGTGCCAGCAGCTGGACTTCTTCGAGCTCCTACAATGAGCAGTTCTTC. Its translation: CASSWTSSSSYNEQFF.

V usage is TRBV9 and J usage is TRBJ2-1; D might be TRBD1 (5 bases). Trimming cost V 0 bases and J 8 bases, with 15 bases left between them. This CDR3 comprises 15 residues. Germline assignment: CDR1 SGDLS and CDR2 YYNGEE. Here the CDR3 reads CASSVAGFEIDEQFF. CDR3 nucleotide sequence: TGTGCCAGCAGCGTAGCAGGGTTTGAGATCGATGAGCAGTTCTTC.

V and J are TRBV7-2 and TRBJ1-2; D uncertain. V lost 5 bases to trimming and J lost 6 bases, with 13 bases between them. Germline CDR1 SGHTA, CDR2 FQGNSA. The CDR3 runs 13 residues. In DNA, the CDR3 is TGTGCCAGCAGCGGCGTTAGTAGGGATGGCTACACCTTC. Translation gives CASSGVSRDGYTF.

The CDR3 reads CATSRDMGSTEAFF. The DNA of the CDR3 is TGTGCCACCAGCAGAGATATGGGGAGCACTGAAGCTTTCTTT. This chain links TRBV15 with TRBJ1-1; the D is unclear. This CDR3 is built from 14 residues. Germline V gives CDR1 LNHNV, CDR2 YYDKDF (reference sequence). Trimming shortened V by 0 bases and J by 4 bases, and 9 bases separated the two germline ends.

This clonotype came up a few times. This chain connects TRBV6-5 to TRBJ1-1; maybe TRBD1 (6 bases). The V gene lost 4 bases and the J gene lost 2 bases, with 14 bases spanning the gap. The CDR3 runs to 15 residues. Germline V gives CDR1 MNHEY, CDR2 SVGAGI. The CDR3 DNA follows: TGTGCCAGCAGTTCTACTACAGGGATAAACACTGAAGCTTTCTTT. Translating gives CASSSTTGINTEAFF.

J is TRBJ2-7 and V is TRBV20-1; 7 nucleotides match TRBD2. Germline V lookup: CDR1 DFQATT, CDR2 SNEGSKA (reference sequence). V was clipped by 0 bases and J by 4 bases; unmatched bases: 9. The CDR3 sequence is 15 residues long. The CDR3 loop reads CSARDPTSAGYEQYF. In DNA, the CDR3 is TGCAGTGCTAGAGACCCAACTAGCGCGGGGTACGAGCAGTACTTC.

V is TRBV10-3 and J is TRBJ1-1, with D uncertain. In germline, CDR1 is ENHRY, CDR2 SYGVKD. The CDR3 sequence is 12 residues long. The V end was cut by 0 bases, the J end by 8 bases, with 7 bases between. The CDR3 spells CAISESVSEAFF. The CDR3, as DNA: TGTGCCATCAGTGAGTCTGTCTCAGAAGCTTTCTTT.

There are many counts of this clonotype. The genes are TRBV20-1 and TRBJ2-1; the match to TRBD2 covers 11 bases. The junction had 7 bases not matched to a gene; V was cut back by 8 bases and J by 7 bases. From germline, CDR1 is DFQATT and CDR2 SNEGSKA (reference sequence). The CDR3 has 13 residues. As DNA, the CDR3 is TGCAGTTGCCTAGCGGGGGGTTTTAATGAGCAGTTCTTC. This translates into CSCLAGGFNEQFF.

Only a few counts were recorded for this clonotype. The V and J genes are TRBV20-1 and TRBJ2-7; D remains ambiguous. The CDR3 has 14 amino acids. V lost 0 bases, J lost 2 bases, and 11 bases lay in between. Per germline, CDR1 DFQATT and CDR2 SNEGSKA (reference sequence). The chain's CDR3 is CSARDVAKPYEQYF. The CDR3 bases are TGCAGTGCTAGAGATGTGGCAAAACCCTACGAGCAGTACTTC.